Below, 14 T cell receptor beta chains from the same sample are listed, as sequenced in a study of high-grade serous ovarian cancer treatment subgroups. Clones were sequenced by immunoSEQ multiplex PCR, and TCRdb holds only the in-frame ones, with some missing. The repertoire holds about 12,000 clones, 88% seen once, with around 2.7% in the top ten. Tumor tissue was taken before any definitive surgery or chemotherapy was given. The sample comprised tumor tissue. The receptors shown here come from a human donor with high-grade serous ovarian cancer.

The chain has TRBV28 and TRBJ2-3; no firm D call. The CDR3 loop spans 11 amino acids. Germline V CDR1 and CDR2: MDHEN, SYDVKM. The V and J ends lost 6 bases and 6 bases respectively, with 7 bases between them. The CDR3 protein is CASSQKDTQYF. CDR3 sequence (DNA): TGTGCCAGCAGCCAGAAGGATACGCAGTATTTT.

V is TRBV10-2 and J is TRBJ2-7, with TRBD1 identical over 8 bases. The germline V gene encodes CDR1 WSHSY and CDR2 SAAADI. The CDR3 runs 14 residues. J gave up 3 bases and V 7 bases, and 8 bases lay outside the gene matches. CDR3 protein: CASTLDRAFYEQYF. The DNA of the CDR3 is TGCGCCAGCACTCTGGACAGGGCGTTCTACGAGCAGTACTTC.

The genes are TRBV27 and TRBJ1-4; no clear D gene. CDR1 is MNHEY and CDR2 is SMNVEV in the germline V gene (reference sequence). The V and J ends lost 6 bases and 0 bases respectively, with 11 bases between them. The CDR3 totals 15 residues. The CDR3 sequence is CASSLWGATNEKLFF. The CDR3 region has the DNA TGTGCCAGCAGCCTATGGGGTGCAACTAATGAAAAACTGTTTTTT.

CDR3 sequence: CASRDYRGPSGNTIYF. CDR3 DNA: TGCGCCAGCAGGGATTACAGGGGGCCCTCTGGAAACACCATATATTTT. The genes are TRBV10-1 and TRBJ1-3; 9 positions match TRBD1. The V gene's germline CDR1 is WNHNN and CDR2 SYGVQD (reference sequence). Unmatched junction bases numbered 6, after V lost 6 bases and J lost 0 bases. The CDR3 has 16 amino acids.

A note on this clone: A junction boundary mismatches the germline segment, possibly from a read error. This chain connects TRBV10-3 to TRBJ2-1, with D maybe TRBD1 (6 bases). The CDR3 runs to 13 residues. The germline CDR1 and CDR2 sequences are ENHRY and SYGVKD. The CDR3 nucleotides are TGTGCCATCAGTGTTTTAGAACCTGGGGGACAAATCTTC. Translating gives CAISVLEPGGQIF.

A few counts support this clone. V usage is TRBV12-5 and J usage is TRBJ1-5, with D possibly matching TRBD1 (5 bases). The CDR3 covers 14 residues. Germline values: CDR1 LGHNT, CDR2 FRNRAP. V lost 7 bases and J 6 bases, leaving 16 bases between the germline ends. CDR3 in DNA: TGTGCTAGTGCCTCGAGCGGGGGACGTCAGCCCCAGCATTTT. Its protein product is CASASSGGRQPQHF.

This chain connects TRBV10-2 to TRBJ1-1, with D hard to call. Trimming pared 7 bases from V and 3 bases from J, leaving 24 bases between. CDR1 is WSHSY, CDR2 SAAADI, per germline. The CDR3 sequence is 17 residues long. CDR3 region: CASNSASRVPVDTEAFF. DNA of the CDR3: TGCGCCAGCAACTCTGCCTCTCGGGTGCCGGTAGACACTGAAGCTTTCTTT.

The V call is TRBV18, the J call TRBJ2-2; possibly TRBD1 or TRBD2 for D (5 bases each). This CDR3 has 16 amino acids. The germline V gene encodes CDR1 KGHSH and CDR2 LQKENI. V was shortened by 5 bases and J by 2 bases, with 15 bases between the two germline ends. CDR3 residues: CASSSQGTFNTGELFF. In DNA form, the CDR3 reads TGTGCCAGCTCATCCCAAGGGACCTTCAACACCGGGGAGCTGTTTTTT.

V gene TRBV2 combines with J gene TRBJ2-1; 11 bases match TRBD2. The CDR3 extends over 14 amino acids. Germline CDR1 and CDR2: SNHLY and FYNNEI. Losses at the gene ends were 6 bases for V and 7 bases for J; bases not matched to a gene: 5. The CDR3 nucleotides read TGTGCCAGCAGGAGACTAGCGGGGATTAATGAGCAGTTCTTC. This codes for CASRRLAGINEQFF.

This clone was recorded once. This chain uses TRBV5-4 with TRBJ2-5, with D possibly TRBD2 on 6 matching bases. The CDR3 covers 16 residues. CDR1 and CDR2 from the germline V gene are SGHNT and YYREEE (reference sequence). The V end was cut by 4 bases, the J end by 5 bases, with 21 bases between. The CDR3 DNA is TGTGCCAGCAGCCCCGCCACCGGCGGGGCAGGGGAGACCCAGTACTTC. Its translation: CASSPATGGAGETQYF. Full variable domain (missing parts from reference TRBV5-4 and TRBJ2-5): ETGVTQSPTHLIKTRGQQVTLRCSSQSGHNTVSWYQQALGQGPQFIFQYYREEENGRGNFPPRFSGLQFPNYSSELNVNALELDDSALYLCASSPATGGAGETQYFGPGTRLLVL.

The chain joins TRBV5-6 to TRBJ2-3; TRBD1 aligns across 7 bases. Germline CDR1 reads SGHDT; CDR2 reads YYEEEE. CDR3 length: 16 amino acids. J was trimmed by 0 bases and V by 4 bases; bases with no gene match: 8. CDR3 sequence: CASSRGRGRSTDTQYF. In nucleotides, the CDR3 is TGTGCCAGCAGCCGTGGAAGGGGGCGCAGCACAGATACGCAGTATTTT.

The chain is built from TRBV6-4 and TRBJ2-3, with a weak D call TRBD2 (6 bases). V dropped 4 bases and J dropped 0 bases, with 14 bases sitting between them. CDR1 and CDR2 from the germline V gene are MRHNA and SNTAGT. The CDR3 covers 16 residues. CDR3 bases: TGTGCCAGCAGTGCCACAGCGGGCCGCAGCACAGATACGCAGTATTTT. Amino acid sequence: CASSATAGRSTDTQYF.

The chain employs TRBV5-1 and TRBJ1-4; 8 positions agree with TRBD1. This CDR3 comprises 13 residues. Unmatched junction bases numbered 3, after V lost 7 bases and J lost 4 bases. In germline, CDR1 is SGHRS, CDR2 YFSETQ. This CDR3 reads CASGTGDNEKLFF. Here the CDR3 DNA reads TGCGCCAGCGGGACAGGAGATAATGAAAAACTGTTTTTT.

The chain couples TRBV6-1 to TRBJ2-7, with 9 bases lining up with TRBD2. The J segment lost 2 bases and the V segment lost 6 bases, leaving 8 bases of the junction unmatched. Germline CDR1 reads MNHNS; CDR2 reads SASEGT. CDR3 size: 15 residues. The CDR3 DNA reads as TGTGCCAGCAGCTCATCTGCGGGGGGGGCCTACGAGCAGTACGTC. It translates to CASSSSAGGAYEQYV.